A single TCR beta chain is shown here with its context. Antigen specificity is unknown. This sample is part of a study of shared clonotypes between healthy human individuals. Findings and caveats of the study: Limitation of the genetic and exposure-history diversity represented came from the few donors. Clonotypes shared by all four donors outscored non-shared clonotypes in generation probability.

Under the authors' procedure: Owing to the provision of junction-only sequences devoid of quality scores by immunoSEQ, filtering differed. Using immunoSEQ multiplex PCR, the repertoire was profiled, and TCRdb retains in-frame clones only, with some absent. V and J calls and clone size come straight from that table; D and trimming were deduced from the DNA. Of 2 million to 2.5 million clones listed, about 90% are singletons. This CDR3 is built from 17 residues. Germline V gene lookup returns CDR1 MNHEY and CDR2 SMNVEV (reference sequence). Between the trimmed V and J ends, which lost 5 bases and 1 base, there was a span of 15 bases. Donors comprised healthy HIV-negative adults lacking recent acute infections or vaccinations.

This receptor was identified in a man in his late teens or twenties in good health. Some clones in this sample may be carry-over from other donors' samples. The chain links TRBV27 to TRBJ2-6, with unresolved D. Sequencing was carried out using naive CD4+ T cells from PBMCs. Subset specified: CD45RA+ positively selected. CDR3 DNA: TGTGCCAGCAGTCCAAGGGAATATTTATCTGGGGCCAACGTCCTGACTTTC. As protein: CASSPREYLSGANVLTF.